Below are 19 T cell receptor beta chains sequenced from a single sample in a study of cytomegalovirus exposure and HLA in healthy donors. The PCR used 60 Vbeta and 13 Jbeta primers. Assay: immunoSEQ multiplex PCR; the TCRdb copy retains only in-frame clones and omits some. The sample lists about 130,000 clones; roughly two thirds were seen once. Sequencing was carried out using PBMCs. These receptors were taken from a man aged 25-45 years in good health and CMV-seropositive.

This rearrangement joins TRBV2 to TRBJ1-1; perhaps TRBD1 as D (6 bases). The CDR3 contains 13 residues. Per germline, CDR1 SNHLY and CDR2 FYNNEI. V dropped 6 bases and J dropped 5 bases, with 13 bases sitting between them. The CDR3 loop is CASRIDRLTEAFF. The CDR3 DNA sequence: TGTGCCAGCAGAATTGACAGGTTGACTGAAGCTTTCTTT.

The chain has TRBV2 and TRBJ2-2; TRBD2 is a possible D gene (7 bases). Per germline, CDR1 SNHLY and CDR2 FYNNEI. The CDR3 covers 16 residues. Trimming left V 6 bases short and J 5 bases short, with 19 bases between. CDR3: CASRSFSGGATGELFF. As DNA, the CDR3 is TGTGCCAGCAGGTCATTTTCTGGGGGGGCGACCGGGGAGCTGTTTTTT.

With regard to this clone: This CDR3 is also generated by other DNA sequences in the sample. The chain links TRBV5-1 to TRBJ2-7; 8 bases map to TRBD2. The germline gives CDR1 SGHRS, CDR2 YFSETQ. The CDR3 totals 14 residues. V lost 1 base and J lost 2; bases outside the gene matches: 2. The CDR3 here is CASSLTSGTYEQYF. The CDR3 region has the DNA TGCGCCAGCAGCTTGACTAGCGGTACCTACGAGCAGTACTTC.

CDR3 residues: CAISESSSSGRGQETQYF. The CDR3, as DNA: TGTGCCATCAGTGAGTCTAGTTCTAGCGGGAGGGGACAAGAGACCCAGTACTTC. The gene calls are TRBV10-3 and TRBJ2-5; 12 bases agree with TRBD2. Per germline, CDR1 ENHRY and CDR2 SYGVKD. This CDR3 is built from 18 residues. V lost 0 bases and J lost 2; bases outside the gene matches: 7.

This clone appeared a single time. This chain links TRBV19 with TRBJ1-2; the D gene is possibly TRBD1 (6 bases). The CDR3 contains 15 residues. The V gene lost 0 bases and the J gene lost 4 bases, with 12 bases spanning the gap. Germline V lookup: CDR1 LNHDA, CDR2 SQIVND (reference sequence). The CDR3 spells CASSIDRGFGYGYTF. The CDR3 DNA reads as TGTGCCAGTAGTATAGACAGGGGTTTCGGCTATGGCTACACCTTC. Supplemented by reference TRBV19 and TRBJ1-2, the full variable domain reads DGGITQSPKYLFRKEGQNVTLSCEQNLNHDAMYWYRQDPGQGLRLIYYSQIVNDFQKGDIAEGYSVSREKKESFPLTVTSAQKNPTAFYLCASSIDRGFGYGYTFGSGTRLTVV.

V is TRBV6-1 and J is TRBJ2-6; the D gene is possibly TRBD1 (5 bases). Germline lookup yields CDR1 MNHNS and CDR2 SASEGT. The CDR3 contains 15 residues. V lost 8 bases to trimming and J lost 0 bases, with 11 bases between them. The CDR3 region is CASGAGISGANVLTF. The CDR3 DNA is TGTGCCAGCGGGGCAGGTATCTCTGGGGCCAACGTCCTGACTTTC.

The V and J genes are TRBV6-6 and TRBJ1-2; no reliable D call. V was trimmed by 5 bases and J by 5 bases, leaving 18 bases between them. The CDR3 covers 15 residues. Per the germline V gene, CDR1 is MNHNY and CDR2 is SVGAGI (reference sequence). For the CDR3, the DNA is TGTGCCAGCAGTGGCACCGATCTCGGCGGGTATGGCTACACCTTC. Translation gives CASSGTDLGGYGYTF.

This sequence joins TRBV5-1 and TRBJ2-7, with 12 nucleotides matching TRBD2. The CDR3 totals 16 residues. The V gene's germline CDR1 is SGHRS and CDR2 YFSETQ. Trimming cost V 4 bases and J 4 bases; bases outside gene matches: 9. The CDR3 reads CASSVTTSGGPYEQYF. CDR3 DNA sequence: TGCGCCAGCAGCGTGACGACTAGCGGGGGACCATACGAGCAGTACTTC. Complete variable domain (other parts from reference TRBV5-1 and TRBJ2-7): KAGVTQTPRYLIKTRGQQVTLSCSPISGHRSVSWYQQTPGQGLQFLFEYFSETQRNKGNFPGRFSGRQFSNSRSEMNVSTLELGDSALYLCASSVTTSGGPYEQYFGPGTRLTVT.

The rearrangement uses TRBV21-1 and TRBJ1-2; no check of the table's D call, TRBD1, against the DNA was made. TRBV21-1 is classified as a pseudogene. The CDR3 runs to 20 residues. The CDR3 bases are TGTGCCAGCAGCAGACCTAAGACGTCCCGGGACAGGGCGCGGGGTGGTGGCTACACCTTC. Its translation: CASSRPKTSRDRARGGGYTF.

J is TRBJ2-7 and V is TRBV19; TRBD2 might be the D (5 bases). V gave up 5 bases and J gave up 2 bases, with 10 bases separating them. Germline V lookup: CDR1 LNHDA, CDR2 SQIVND (reference sequence). The length of the CDR3 is 13 residues. This chain's CDR3 is CASSFASTYEQYF. CDR3 coding DNA: TGTGCCAGTAGTTTCGCTAGCACCTACGAGCAGTACTTC.

CDR3 region: CASSLVYIGSGITGELFF. The CDR3 nucleotides read TGTGCCAGCAGCTTAGTTTATATCGGTAGCGGGATCACCGGGGAGCTGTTTTTT. The chain couples TRBV7-2 to TRBJ2-2, with 8 bases matching TRBD2. Trimming removed 1 base from V and 4 bases from J; junction bases left unmatched: 11. Germline V gene sequence: CDR1 SGHTA, CDR2 FQGNSA. The CDR3 runs 18 residues.

V gene TRBV6-6 combines with J gene TRBJ2-2; 9 bases map to TRBD2. V lost 5 bases, J lost 4 bases, and 5 bases stayed unmatched. The CDR3 sequence is 15 residues long. Germline V gene data show CDR1 as MNHNY and CDR2 as SVGAGI (reference sequence). The CDR3 region has the DNA TGTGCCAGCAGTAATAGCGGGAGAGTCACCGGGGAGCTGTTTTTT. Translation gives CASSNSGRVTGELFF.

The chain has TRBV6-5 and TRBJ2-5; no clear D gene. V lost 7 bases, J lost 5 bases, and 17 bases lay in between. The CDR3 runs 14 residues. Looked up from germline, CDR1 is MNHEY and CDR2 is SVGAGI. The chain's CDR3 is CASKDYAIEETQYF. The CDR3 nucleotides read TGTGCCAGCAAAGATTATGCCATCGAGGAGACCCAGTACTTC.

The chain joins TRBV9 to TRBJ2-1, with 10 nucleotides matching TRBD2. The V gene end was trimmed by 1 base and the J gene end by 4 bases; junction bases not matched to a gene: 5. CDR1 and CDR2 (germline): SGDLS, YYNGEE. The CDR3 totals 16 residues. This CDR3 reads CASSVPRTSGYNEQFF. In nucleotides, the CDR3 is TGTGCCAGCAGCGTACCGAGGACTAGCGGTTACAATGAGCAGTTCTTC.

The CDR3 here is CASSSGLGTDTQYF. The CDR3 nucleotides are TGCGCCAGCAGCTCCGGACTAGGCACAGATACGCAGTATTTT. The rearrangement links TRBV5-1 to TRBJ2-3; the match to TRBD2 covers 7 bases. The CDR3 is 14 residues long. CDR1 and CDR2 from the germline V gene are SGHRS and YFSETQ. V shed 3 bases, J shed 1 base, and the junction held 2 bases outside the gene matches.

The chain employs TRBV5-4 and TRBJ1-6, with 7 bases lining up with TRBD1. Germline V lookup: CDR1 SGHNT, CDR2 YYREEE (reference sequence). V shed 3 bases and J 13 bases; nucleotides not matched to a gene: 13. The CDR3 is made up of 15 amino acids. CDR3 protein: CASSWMVGTANPLHF. The CDR3 nucleotides read TGTGCCAGCAGCTGGATGGTCGGGACAGCGAACCCCCTCCACTTT.

This chain uses TRBV6-1 with TRBJ2-5; 7 bases are a match to TRBD2. Germline CDR1 and CDR2: MNHNS and SASEGT. The length of the CDR3 is 14 residues. V gave up 4 bases and J gave up 3 bases; unmatched junction bases: 5. DNA for the CDR3: TGTGCCAGCAGTGGGCTAGCGGTAAAAGAGACCCAGTACTTC. This codes for CASSGLAVKETQYF.

The genes are TRBV28 and TRBJ1-2; D is uncertain. The ends were cut back, 7 bases at V and 6 bases at J, with 18 bases in the middle. The length of the CDR3 is 14 residues. Germline V gives CDR1 MDHEN, CDR2 SYDVKM. Here the CDR3 DNA reads TGTGCCAGCACCCCGGCCCGACGAGGTAATGGCTACACCTTC. As protein: CASTPARRGNGYTF.

The rearrangement links TRBV5-4 to TRBJ2-1; TRBD2 matches 13 bases. The CDR3 covers 15 residues. Looked up from germline, CDR1 is SGHNT and CDR2 is YYREEE (reference sequence). V gave up 4 bases and J gave up 6 bases; unmatched junction bases: 4. The DNA for the CDR3 is TGTGCCAGCAGCCCACTAGCGGGAGGGGGCAATGAGCAGTTCTTC. This encodes CASSPLAGGGNEQFF.